Following are 25 T cell receptor beta chains from one sample sequenced in a study of blood T cell repertoires in COVID-19. This table comes from immunoSEQ multiplex PCR, and its TCRdb copy is limited to in-frame clones, with some not included. The profile shows fewer than 130,000 clones, 76% of them singletons. Sequencing used peripheral blood. The receptors stem from a woman aged 80 or older with acute or convalescent COVID-19.

This clone was recorded a few times. At one boundary the junction diverges from the germline segment, which might be a read error. V usage is TRBV20-1 and J usage is TRBJ1-2; D possibly corresponds to TRBD1 (6 bases). The CDR3 runs to 11 residues. Germline V gene sequence: CDR1 DFQATT, CDR2 SNEGSKA (reference sequence). DNA of the CDR3: TGCAGTGCCGAGGACAGCGACGCACACATCTTC. As protein: CSAEDSDAHIF.

A single count supports this clone. The gene calls are TRBV5-8 and TRBJ2-1; 10 bases align to TRBD2. The CDR3 length is 16 residues. J was trimmed by 8 bases and V by 0 bases; bases with no gene match: 8. Germline loops: CDR1 SGHTS, CDR2 YDEGEE. Written as DNA, the CDR3 is TGTGCCAGCAGCTTGGAGGCTAGCGGGAGTTGGGATGAGCAGTTCTTC. Its translation: CASSLEASGSWDEQFF.

The V call is TRBV30, the J call TRBJ2-7, with 8 bases identical to TRBD2. With V trimmed by 7 bases and J by 2 bases, 7 bases remained unmatched. Germline values: CDR1 GTSNPN, CDR2 SVGIG (reference sequence). The CDR3 spans 13 residues. The chain's CDR3 is CASAGLAPYEQYF. The CDR3 coding sequence is TGTGCCTCCGCCGGACTAGCTCCCTACGAGCAGTACTTC. Looking up the rest from reference TRBV30 and TRBJ2-7 gives the full variable domain: SQTIHQWPATLVQPVGSPLSLECTVEGTSNPNLYWYRQAAGRGLQLLFYSVGIGQISSEVPQNLSASRPQDRQFILSSKKLLLSDSGFYLCASAGLAPYEQYFGPGTRLTVT.

The V call is TRBV6-5, the J call TRBJ2-7, with 7 bases lining up with TRBD1. V lost 0 bases and J lost 7; bases outside the gene matches: 9. The CDR3 sequence is 15 residues long. CDR1 is MNHEY, CDR2 SVGAGI, per germline. The CDR3 sequence: CASSYSMAGGREQYF. CDR3 nucleotide sequence: TGTGCCAGCAGTTACTCGATGGCAGGGGGTAGAGAGCAGTACTTC.

This clone was detected once. The rearrangement joins TRBV3-1 (or the pseudogene TRBV3-2) to TRBJ2-1, with TRBD2 matching 7 bases. This CDR3 region has 16 residues. V shed 0 bases, J shed 4 bases, and the junction held 6 bases outside the gene matches. The germline V gene encodes CDR1 LGHDT and CDR2 YNNKEL (reference sequence). CDR3 nucleotide sequence: TGTGCCAGCAGCCAAGATTGGCGGGGGAGGTACAATGAGCAGTTCTTC. Its translation is CASSQDWRGRYNEQFF.

This sequence joins TRBV9 and TRBJ2-2, with TRBD2 as a possible D gene (6 bases). Trimming cost V 2 bases and J 3 bases, with 8 bases left between them. The germline V gene encodes CDR1 SGDLS and CDR2 YYNGEE. The CDR3 totals 14 residues. In nucleotides, the CDR3 is TGTGCCAGCAGCGTCGGGGGTGACACCGGGGAGCTGTTTTTT. This sequence encodes CASSVGGDTGELFF. The full variable domain, in which reference TRBV9 and TRBJ2-2 provide the parts outside the CDR3, is DSGVTQTPKHLITATGQRVTLRCSPRSGDLSVYWYQQSLDQGLQFLIQYYNGEERAKGNILERFSAQQFPDLHSELNLSSLELGDSALYFCASSVGGDTGELFFGEGSRLTVL.

The rearrangement joins TRBV6-5 to TRBJ2-7; 9 bases fit TRBD1. CDR1 MNHEY and CDR2 SVGAGI come from the germline V gene. This CDR3 region has 15 residues. Germline trimming cut 6 bases from V and 6 bases from J; bases unmatched to any gene: 12. The CDR3 is CASRVPGTGITEQYF. In nucleotides, the CDR3 is TGTGCCAGCAGGGTACCCGGGACAGGGATAACCGAGCAGTACTTC.

This chain joins TRBV5-1 and TRBJ2-1; TRBD1 might be the D (6 bases). This CDR3 region has 16 residues. V dropped 0 bases and J dropped 8 bases, with 18 bases sitting between them. Germline V lookup: CDR1 SGHRS, CDR2 YFSETQ. The CDR3 spells CASSLVRGQGFDEQFF. The CDR3, as DNA: TGCGCCAGCAGCTTGGTTCGGGGACAAGGGTTCGATGAGCAGTTCTTC.

This clone was picked up one time. The chain couples TRBV7-9 to TRBJ2-5, with D tentatively TRBD2 (5 bases). The germline V gene encodes CDR1 SEHNR and CDR2 FQNEAQ (reference sequence). The CDR3 is 15 residues long. Between the trimmed V and J ends, which lost 3 bases and 7 bases, there was a span of 18 bases. CDR3 DNA: TGTGCCAGCAGCTTCTGGGCGGAGGAGGTCGGGACCCAGTACTTC. It encodes CASSFWAEEVGTQYF.

This clone was counted once. V and J are TRBV5-1 and TRBJ2-1; 7 bases match TRBD2. The junction had 4 bases not matched to a gene; V was cut back by 0 bases and J by 4 bases. Germline CDR1 is SGHRS and CDR2 is YFSETQ. The length of the CDR3 is 15 residues. The CDR3 DNA sequence: TGCGCCAGCAGCTTGGGCCTAGCGGAATACAATGAGCAGTTCTTC. Its translation: CASSLGLAEYNEQFF. Full variable domain (rest looked up from reference TRBV5-1 and TRBJ2-1): KAGVTQTPRYLIKTRGQQVTLSCSPISGHRSVSWYQQTPGQGLQFLFEYFSETQRNKGNFPGRFSGRQFSNSRSEMNVSTLELGDSALYLCASSLGLAEYNEQFFGPGTRLTVL.

This clone was seen only a few times. The chain is built from TRBV10-1 and TRBJ2-5; TRBD2 agrees at 9 bases. The CDR3 runs to 13 residues. J was trimmed by 7 bases and V by 4 bases; bases with no gene match: 4. In germline, CDR1 is WNHNN, CDR2 SYGVQD (reference sequence). This CDR3 is CASSAWREGTQYF. CDR3 nucleotides: TGCGCCAGCAGTGCCTGGCGGGAGGGGACCCAGTACTTC.

The chain joins TRBV5-1 to TRBJ1-4, with D possibly matching TRBD1 (6 bases). V lost 7 bases, J lost 7 bases, and 17 bases lay in between. This CDR3 contains 14 residues. The germline CDR1 and CDR2 sequences are SGHRS and YFSETQ. CDR3 protein: CASSTGPNREKLFF. For the CDR3, the DNA is TGCGCCAGCTCGACAGGTCCCAATCGTGAAAAACTGTTTTTT.

This clone was counted only a few times. The rearrangement links TRBV20-1 to TRBJ1-4; no definite D call. The CDR3 loop spans 11 amino acids. Deletions cut 2 bases from V and 6 bases from J, with 4 bases between. Germline CDR1 and CDR2: DFQATT and SNEGSKA (reference sequence). The CDR3 loop is CSARTDEKLFF. The CDR3 nucleotides are TGCAGTGCTAGAACGGATGAAAAACTGTTTTTT.

There are a few counts of this clone. The chain uses TRBV27 and TRBJ2-7; D is ambiguous. CDR1 MNHEY and CDR2 SMNVEV come from the germline V gene (reference sequence). The CDR3 covers 13 residues. The germline V and J ends were trimmed by 3 bases and 0 bases, with 6 bases remaining between them. The CDR3 coding sequence is TGTGCCAGCAGTTTCCTTAGCTCCTACGAGCAGTACTTC. The encoded protein is CASSFLSSYEQYF.

The chain joins TRBV12-3 or TRBV12-4 to TRBJ1-1; D may be TRBD1 (5 bases). This CDR3 has 13 amino acids. Trimming pared 2 bases from V and 5 bases from J, leaving 9 bases between. The CDR3 loop reads CASSLRKGTEAFF. CDR3 coding DNA: TGTGCCAGCAGTTTAAGGAAGGGGACTGAAGCTTTCTTT.

This clone turned up a few times. The chain joins TRBV19 to TRBJ1-1; 7 bases map to TRBD1. CDR3 size: 17 residues. V shed 1 base, J shed 1 base, and the junction held 9 bases outside the gene matches. Germline V gene data show CDR1 as LNHDA and CDR2 as SQIVND (reference sequence). The CDR3 here is CASSIALGQATNTEAFF. The CDR3 coding sequence is TGTGCCAGTAGTATAGCCCTCGGACAGGCCACGAACACTGAAGCTTTCTTT.

The V and J genes are TRBV2 and TRBJ2-2; 8 positions agree with TRBD2. The CDR3 consists of 14 residues. The V gene's germline CDR1 is SNHLY and CDR2 FYNNEI. V lost 4 bases to trimming and J lost 5 bases; unmatched junction nucleotides: 3. CDR3 sequence: CASSAAGATGELFF. The CDR3 nucleotides are TGTGCCAGCAGTGCAGCGGGAGCTACCGGGGAGCTGTTTTTT. Looking up the rest from reference TRBV2 and TRBJ2-2 gives the full variable domain: EPEVTQTPSHQVTQMGQEVILRCVPISNHLYFYWYRQILGQKVEFLVSFYNNEISEKSEIFDDQFSVERPDGSNFTLKIRSTKLEDSAMYFCASSAAGATGELFFGEGSRLTVL.

The chain recombines TRBV4-3 with TRBJ2-7; D is unresolved. Deletions cut 2 bases from V and 3 bases from J, with 14 bases between. Germline assignment: CDR1 LGHNA and CDR2 YSLEER. CDR3 length: 15 residues. CDR3 residues: CASSQWLLGDYEQYF. The CDR3, as DNA: TGCGCCAGCAGCCAATGGCTGCTCGGAGACTACGAGCAGTACTTC.

The chain combines TRBV19 with TRBJ1-2; TRBD1 might be the D (6 bases). This CDR3 region has 13 residues. The V and J ends lost 3 bases and 4 bases respectively, with 9 bases between them. Germline CDR1 LNHDA, CDR2 SQIVND (reference sequence). The CDR3 protein is CASSMGGAYGYTF. CDR3 sequence (DNA): TGTGCCAGTAGTATGGGGGGGGCCTATGGCTACACCTTC.

This sequence joins TRBV19 and TRBJ1-1; TRBD1 is a possible D gene (6 bases). Germline CDR1 is LNHDA and CDR2 is SQIVND (reference sequence). This CDR3 has 14 amino acids. Trimming took 5 bases from V and 1 from J, leaving 11 bases between them. CDR3 nucleotides: TGTGCCAGTAGTCGGAGACAGGAGAACACTGAAGCTTTCTTT. Protein: CASSRRQENTEAFF.

Only one count was recorded for this clone. This sequence joins TRBV11-3 and TRBJ2-2, with D uncertain. The germline V gene has CDR1 SGHNT and CDR2 YENEEA. Trimming left V 3 bases short and J 5 bases short, with 7 bases between. This CDR3 spans 13 amino acids. Written as DNA, the CDR3 is TGTGCCAGCAGCTTTGTTCCAACCGGGGAGCTGTTTTTT. Amino acids: CASSFVPTGELFF.

The chain has TRBV19 and TRBJ1-2, with D possibly being TRBD1 (5 bases). Deletions cut 4 bases from V and 0 bases from J, with 9 bases between. There are 14 residues in the CDR3. The germline V gene has CDR1 LNHDA and CDR2 SQIVND (reference sequence). CDR3 coding DNA: TGTGCCAGTAGTAGAGGACAATCTAACTATGGCTACACCTTC. Protein product: CASSRGQSNYGYTF.

To note about this clone: The junction and the germline gene differ at one end; a read error may be behind it. The rearrangement links TRBV10-1 to TRBJ1-1, with D perhaps matching TRBD1 (6 bases). Per the germline V gene, CDR1 is WNHNN and CDR2 is SYGVQD (reference sequence). This CDR3 is built from 15 residues. CDR3 nucleotide sequence: TGCGCCAGCAGTGACGAATCCGAGGGGGTCTTTTCTAGGATCTTT. It specifies CASSDESEGVFSRIF.

The rearrangement joins TRBV7-6 to TRBJ1-2; D may be TRBD1 (5 bases). Germline lookup yields CDR1 SGHVS and CDR2 FNYEAQ. The CDR3 totals 14 residues. V lost 2 bases, J lost 8 bases, and 15 bases lay in between. CDR3 DNA sequence: TGTGCCAGCAGCTTATCTTGGGGGGAGGGAGGCTACACCTTC. Its protein product is CASSLSWGEGGYTF.

The chain couples TRBV6-5 to TRBJ1-5, with 9 bases matching TRBD1. CDR3 length: 14 amino acids. Unmatched junction bases numbered 7, after V lost 8 bases and J lost 5 bases. The germline CDR1 and CDR2 sequences are MNHEY and SVGAGI. This CDR3 is CASSGQGGDQPQHF. The CDR3 nucleotides are TGTGCCAGCTCGGGACAGGGAGGTGATCAGCCCCAGCATTTT.